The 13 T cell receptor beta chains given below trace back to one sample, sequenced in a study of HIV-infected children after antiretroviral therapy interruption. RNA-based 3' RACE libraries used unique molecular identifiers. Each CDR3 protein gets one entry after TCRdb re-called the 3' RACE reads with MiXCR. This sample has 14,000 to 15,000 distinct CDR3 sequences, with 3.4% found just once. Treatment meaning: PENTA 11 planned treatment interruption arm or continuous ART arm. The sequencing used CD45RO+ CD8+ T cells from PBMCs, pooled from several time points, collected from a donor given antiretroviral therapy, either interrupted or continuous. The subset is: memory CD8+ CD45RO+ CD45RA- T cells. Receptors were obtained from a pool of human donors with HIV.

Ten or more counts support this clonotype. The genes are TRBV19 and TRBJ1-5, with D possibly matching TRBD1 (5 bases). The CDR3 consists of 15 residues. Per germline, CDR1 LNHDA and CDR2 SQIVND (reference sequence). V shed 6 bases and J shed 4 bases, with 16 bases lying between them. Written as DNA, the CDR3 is TGTGCCAGTAGCCCCCCCGGGGACGGGAATCAGCCCCAGCATTTT. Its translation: CASSPPGDGNQPQHF.

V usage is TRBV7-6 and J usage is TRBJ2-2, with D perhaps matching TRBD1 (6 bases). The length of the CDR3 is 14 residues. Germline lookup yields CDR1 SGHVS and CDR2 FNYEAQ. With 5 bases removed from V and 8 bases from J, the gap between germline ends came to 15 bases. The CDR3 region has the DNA TGTGCCAGCAGCCCAAGCGGTACAGGGGGGGAGCTGTTTTTT. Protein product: CASSPSGTGGELFF.

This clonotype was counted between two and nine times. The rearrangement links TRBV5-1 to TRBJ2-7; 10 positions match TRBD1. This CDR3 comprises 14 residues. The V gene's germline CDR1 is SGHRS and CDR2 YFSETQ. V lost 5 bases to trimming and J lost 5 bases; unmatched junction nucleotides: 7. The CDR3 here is CASRRWGQGHEQYF. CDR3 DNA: TGCGCCAGCAGGAGGTGGGGACAGGGGCACGAGCAGTACTTC.

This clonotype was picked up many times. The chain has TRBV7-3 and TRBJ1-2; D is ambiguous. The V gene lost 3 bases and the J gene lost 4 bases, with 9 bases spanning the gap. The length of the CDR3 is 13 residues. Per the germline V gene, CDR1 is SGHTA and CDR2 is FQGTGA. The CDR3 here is CASSFFRPYGYTF. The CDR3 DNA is TGTGCCAGCAGCTTTTTTCGGCCCTATGGCTACACCTTC.

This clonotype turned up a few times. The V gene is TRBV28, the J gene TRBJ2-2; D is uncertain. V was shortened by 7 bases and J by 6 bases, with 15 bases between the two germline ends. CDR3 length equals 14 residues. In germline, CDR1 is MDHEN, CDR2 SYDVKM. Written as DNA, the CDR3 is TGTGCCAGCACTCTTCTAGGGATGGCCGGGGAGCTGTTTTTT. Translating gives CASTLLGMAGELFF.

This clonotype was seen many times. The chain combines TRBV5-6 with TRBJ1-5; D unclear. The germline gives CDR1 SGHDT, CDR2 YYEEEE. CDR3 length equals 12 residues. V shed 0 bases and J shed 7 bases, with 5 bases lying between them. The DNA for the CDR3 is TGTGCCAGCAGCTTGGGTGCCCAGCCCCAGCATTTT. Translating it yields CASSLGAQPQHF.

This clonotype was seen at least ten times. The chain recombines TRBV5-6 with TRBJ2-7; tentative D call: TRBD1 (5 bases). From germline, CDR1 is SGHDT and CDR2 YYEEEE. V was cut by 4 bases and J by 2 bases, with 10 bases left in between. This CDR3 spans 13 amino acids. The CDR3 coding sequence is TGTGCCAGCAGCCGCCAGGGCCCCTACGAGCAGTACTTC. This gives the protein CASSRQGPYEQYF. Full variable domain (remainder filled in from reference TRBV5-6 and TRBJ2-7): DAGVTQSPTHLIKTRGQQVTLRCSPKSGHDTVSWYQQALGQGPQFIFQYYEEEERQRGNFPDRFSGHQFPNYSSELNVNALLLGDSALYLCASSRQGPYEQYFGPGTRLTVT.

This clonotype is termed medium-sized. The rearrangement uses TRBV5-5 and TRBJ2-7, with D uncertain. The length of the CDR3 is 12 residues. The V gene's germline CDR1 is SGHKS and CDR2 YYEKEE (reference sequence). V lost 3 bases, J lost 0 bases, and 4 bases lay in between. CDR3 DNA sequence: TGTGCCAGCAGCTCGAGCTCCTACGAGCAGTACTTC. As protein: CASSSSSYEQYF.

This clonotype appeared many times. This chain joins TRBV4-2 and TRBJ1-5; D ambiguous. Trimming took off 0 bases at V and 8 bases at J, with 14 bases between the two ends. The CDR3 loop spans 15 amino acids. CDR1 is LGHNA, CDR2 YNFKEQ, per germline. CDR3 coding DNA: TGTGCCAGCAGCCAAGATACCGGGCAGAGTAAGCCCCAGCATTTT. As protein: CASSQDTGQSKPQHF.

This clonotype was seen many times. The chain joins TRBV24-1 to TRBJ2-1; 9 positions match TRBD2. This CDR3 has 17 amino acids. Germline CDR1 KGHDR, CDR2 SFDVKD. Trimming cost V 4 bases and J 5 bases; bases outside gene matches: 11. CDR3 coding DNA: TGTGCCACCAGTGAGTGGAGCGGGGGGCGCCACCACAATGAGCAGTTCTTC. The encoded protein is CATSEWSGGRHHNEQFF.

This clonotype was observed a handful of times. The CDR3 is CASSLGNSGANVLTF. DNA of the CDR3: TGTGCCAGCAGCCTGGGTAACTCTGGGGCCAACGTCCTGACTTTC. The chain combines TRBV6-1 with TRBJ2-6; D unclear. Germline CDR1 and CDR2: MNHNS and SASEGT. V lost 6 bases and J 0 bases, leaving 9 bases between the germline ends. The CDR3 sequence is 15 residues long.

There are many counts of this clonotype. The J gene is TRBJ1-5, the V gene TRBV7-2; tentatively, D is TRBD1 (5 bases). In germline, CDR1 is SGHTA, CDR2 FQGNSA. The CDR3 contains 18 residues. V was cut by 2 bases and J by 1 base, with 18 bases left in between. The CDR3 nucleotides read TGTGCCAGCAGCTTAATTGGGCCGCCGGGGCTAAGCAATCAGCCCCAGCATTTT. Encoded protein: CASSLIGPPGLSNQPQHF.

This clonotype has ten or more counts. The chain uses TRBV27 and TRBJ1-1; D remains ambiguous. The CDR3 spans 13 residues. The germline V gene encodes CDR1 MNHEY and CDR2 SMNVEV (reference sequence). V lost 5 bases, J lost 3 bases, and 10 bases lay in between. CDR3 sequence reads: CASSRTWDTEAFF. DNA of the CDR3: TGTGCCAGCAGTCGAACATGGGACACTGAAGCTTTCTTT.